These 22 T cell receptor beta chains were all obtained from the same sample, sequenced in a study of blood T cells in healthy people across ages (dated by TCRdb to between 2014 and 2017). Library prep was done by 5' RACE. Sequencing relied on an Illumina HiSeq 2500. A second roughly 6 to 12 cycle PCR used a sample-barcoded 5' primer and a J-beta primer mix. Using fastp at Q25 and MiXCR, TCRdb reprocessed the public reads and kept productive beta chains. Each CDR3 protein appears once, grouped with its most common genes and DNA. The sample has 550,000 to 600,000 distinct CDR3 sequences on record, 27% of them singletons. About 18% of the sample belongs to the ten largest clones. Sequencing was done on a sample of blood. The origin of the receptors is a woman in her sixties or seventies in good health.

The chain combines TRBV20-1 with TRBJ2-6; 7 bases map to TRBD2. The CDR3 is 14 amino acids. The V gene end was trimmed by 6 bases and the J gene end by 0 bases; junction bases not matched to a gene: 2. Germline V gives CDR1 DFQATT, CDR2 SNEGSKA (reference sequence). The CDR3 nucleotides are TGCAGTGCGTGGGGGGGCTCTGGGGCCAACGTCCTGACTTTC. Translating gives CSAWGGSGANVLTF.

This clonotype was detected only a few times. The chain recombines TRBV20-1 with TRBJ2-1; D perhaps matches TRBD2 (6 bases). The germline V and J ends were trimmed by 6 bases and 10 bases, with 13 bases remaining between them. Germline assignment: CDR1 DFQATT and CDR2 SNEGSKA (reference sequence). The CDR3 totals 11 residues. CDR3 residues: CSALLGLEQFF. CDR3 bases: TGCAGTGCCCTACTTGGACTAGAGCAGTTCTTC.

The rearrangement joins TRBV28 to TRBJ1-2; D remains unclear. Trimming left V 2 bases short and J 4 bases short, with 11 bases between. CDR1 and CDR2 (germline): MDHEN, SYDVKM. The CDR3 consists of 14 residues. CDR3: CASSLEGQSYGYTF. CDR3 coding DNA: TGTGCCAGCAGTTTAGAGGGCCAGTCCTATGGCTACACCTTC.

The CDR3 loop reads CASRLTGGDTQYF. DNA of the CDR3: TGTGCCAGTCGTCTTACGGGGGGCGATACGCAGTATTTT. The gene calls are TRBV12-3 or TRBV12-4 and TRBJ2-3; the D gene is possibly TRBD2 (7 bases). V lost 9 bases and J lost 6, with 16 bases in between. This CDR3 is built from 13 residues.

The CDR3 DNA reads as TGTGCCAGCAGCTTAGCCGTCCAACCAGGCTATGGCTACACCTTC. This encodes CASSLAVQPGYGYTF. This chain uses TRBV7-2 with TRBJ1-2; D remains ambiguous. The CDR3 runs to 15 residues. V dropped 0 bases and J dropped 4 bases, with 12 bases sitting between them. The germline gives CDR1 SGHTA, CDR2 FQGNSA. The variable domain in full, with the rest retrieved from reference TRBV7-2 and TRBJ1-2, is GAGVSQSPSNKVTEKGKDVELRCDPISGHTALYWYRQSLGQGLEFLIYFQGNSAPDKSGLPSDRFSAERTGGSVSTLTIQRTQQEDSAVYLCASSLAVQPGYGYTFGSGTRLTVV.

V and J are TRBV4-2 and TRBJ2-7, with D perhaps given as TRBD1 or TRBD2 (6 bases each). The CDR3 loop spans 14 amino acids. Looked up from germline, CDR1 is LGHNA and CDR2 is YNFKEQ. The germline V and J ends were trimmed by 5 bases and 7 bases, with 18 bases remaining between them. The CDR3 DNA reads TGTGCCAGCAGCTTCCCCGGGGGCTCGGGGGAGCAGTACTTC. Its translation: CASSFPGGSGEQYF.

There are a few counts of this clonotype. DNA of the CDR3: TGCGCCAGCAGCTTGGCAGGGACTACCGATGAGCAGTTCTTC. Translating it yields CASSLAGTTDEQFF. The chain combines TRBV5-1 with TRBJ2-1; 7 bases agree with TRBD2. There are 14 residues in the CDR3. CDR1 is SGHRS and CDR2 is YFSETQ in the germline V gene. The V and J ends lost 0 bases and 8 bases, in that order; junction bases with no gene match: 5.

The V and J genes are TRBV2 and TRBJ1-1; possible D gene TRBD1, 6 bases. V was trimmed by 2 bases and J by 7 bases, leaving 14 bases between them. This CDR3 spans 14 amino acids. Germline values: CDR1 SNHLY, CDR2 FYNNEI. Here the CDR3 reads CASSEQTGGYEAFF. The DNA for the CDR3 is TGTGCCAGCAGTGAACAGACAGGAGGTTATGAAGCTTTCTTT.

The rearrangement uses TRBV6-5 and TRBJ2-7; D unclear. The CDR3 has 13 amino acids. CDR1 is MNHEY, CDR2 SVGAGI, per germline. Trimming took 6 bases from V and 7 from J, leaving 16 bases between them. This chain's CDR3 is CASSPLLPEEQYF. The CDR3 DNA is TGTGCCAGCAGCCCGTTATTACCCGAAGAGCAGTACTTC.

The chain recombines TRBV20-1 with TRBJ1-4; perhaps TRBD1 as D (5 bases). The CDR3 spans 13 residues. V was clipped by 1 base and J by 6 bases, with 9 bases between them. Germline CDR1 is DFQATT and CDR2 is SNEGSKA (reference sequence). This CDR3 reads CSARGGAYEKLFF. For the CDR3, the DNA is TGCAGTGCTAGAGGGGGCGCGTATGAAAAACTGTTTTTT.

This clonotype came up a few times. The chain links TRBV7-9 to TRBJ1-4; D is unclear. V lost 1 base and J lost 4, with 10 bases in between. Germline V gene data show CDR1 as SEHNR and CDR2 as FQNEAQ (reference sequence). The CDR3 is made up of 15 amino acids. The chain's CDR3 is CASSLGAGNNEKLFF. DNA of the CDR3: TGTGCCAGCAGCTTAGGGGCAGGAAATAATGAAAAACTGTTTTTT.

The rearrangement links TRBV19 to TRBJ2-5, with 10 nucleotides matching TRBD1. Germline CDR1 reads LNHDA; CDR2 reads SQIVND (reference sequence). This CDR3 region has 16 residues. Trimming at V came to 4 bases and at J to 3 bases, leaving 8 bases not matched to a gene. CDR3 residues: CASSRPVGTGEETQYF. The CDR3 region has the DNA TGTGCCAGTAGTAGGCCCGTGGGGACAGGGGAAGAGACCCAGTACTTC.

The gene calls are TRBV6-6 and TRBJ1-1; the match to TRBD1 covers 7 bases. This CDR3 is built from 12 residues. Losses at the gene ends were 6 bases for V and 7 bases for J; bases not matched to a gene: 5. CDR1 is MNHNY, CDR2 SVGAGI, per germline (reference sequence). This CDR3 is CASRQTGIEAFF. The CDR3 bases are TGTGCCAGCAGGCAGACAGGGATTGAAGCTTTCTTT.

The genes are TRBV29-1 and TRBJ1-2; TRBD1 aligns across 10 bases. J lost 4 bases, V lost 6 bases, and 2 bases had no gene match. Germline V CDR1 and CDR2: SQVTM, ANQGSEA. The CDR3 sequence is 12 residues long. This CDR3 is CSVGDRGYGYTF. CDR3 DNA sequence: TGCAGCGTGGGGGACAGGGGCTATGGCTACACCTTC.

The chain joins TRBV20-1 to TRBJ2-5; D tentatively reads TRBD1 or TRBD2 (5 bases each). Germline CDR1 is DFQATT and CDR2 is SNEGSKA (reference sequence). V dropped 6 bases and J dropped 2 bases, with 13 bases sitting between them. The CDR3 totals 13 residues. The CDR3 sequence is CSAPIWGQETQYF. The CDR3 DNA is TGCAGTGCCCCAATTTGGGGGCAAGAGACCCAGTACTTC.

This clonotype occurred once. The chain uses TRBV29-1 and TRBJ2-1; D is unclear. The germline gives CDR1 SQVTM, CDR2 ANQGSEA. V was shortened by 7 bases and J by 1 base, with 14 bases between the two germline ends. The CDR3 runs 14 residues. CDR3 sequence: CSGYTEASYNEQFF. CDR3 in DNA: TGCAGCGGATACACCGAGGCTTCCTACAATGAGCAGTTCTTC.

Comments on this clonotype: The junction does not match germline at one end; this may be a read error. The chain combines TRBV6-2 or TRBV6-3 with TRBJ2-5; 8 bases map to TRBD1. The end of the DNA is better explained by TRBJ2-7, so the J call may be wrong. Looked up from germline, CDR1 is MNHEY and CDR2 is SVGEGT. CDR3 size: 15 residues. The CDR3 DNA follows: TGTGCCGGCAGTCCACCTCGGACAGGGAACGACGAGCAGTACTTC. Protein: CAGSPPRTGNDEQYF.

In this sample, this clonotype turned up a few times. A much larger clone lies one base from this, so it may be a read error. V usage is TRBV29-1 and J usage is TRBJ2-5; the D is unclear. Germline V gene sequence: CDR1 SQVTM, CDR2 ANQGSEA. This CDR3 comprises 12 residues. CDR3 coding DNA: TGCAGCGTTGAAGGGGCAGAAGAGACCCAGTGCTTC. As protein: CSVEGAEETQCF.

The chain employs TRBV12-5 and TRBJ2-7; 9 bases match TRBD1. There are 13 residues in the CDR3. The V segment lost 5 bases and the J segment 6 bases; nucleotides outside the gene matches: 5. CDR1 and CDR2 (germline): LGHNT, FRNRAP. DNA of the CDR3: TGTGCTAGTGGTCCGGGACAGGGCCGCGAGCAGTACTTC. Translated, it gives CASGPGQGREQYF.

This chain joins TRBV2 and TRBJ1-1; D is possibly TRBD1 (5 bases). Germline CDR1 reads SNHLY; CDR2 reads FYNNEI. This CDR3 is built from 15 residues. V was pared by 3 bases and J by 4 bases, with 15 bases between. In DNA form, the CDR3 reads TGTGCCAGCAGTGACCCCCGCGCTCAGGGCACTGAAGCTTTCTTT. Residues: CASSDPRAQGTEAFF. The full variable domain, rest sourced from reference TRBV2 and TRBJ1-1, is EPEVTQTPSHQVTQMGQEVILRCVPISNHLYFYWYRQILGQKVEFLVSFYNNEISEKSEIFDDQFSVERPDGSNFTLKIRSTKLEDSAMYFCASSDPRAQGTEAFFGQGTRLTVV.

The chain carries TRBV6-5 and TRBJ2-6, with TRBD2 as a possible D gene (7 bases). From germline, CDR1 is MNHEY and CDR2 SVGAGI. This CDR3 comprises 17 residues. The V end was cut by 5 bases, the J end by 2 bases, with 16 bases between. CDR3 nucleotide sequence: TGTGCCAGCAGTCACGAGGGGGGGGATACTGGGGCCAACGTCCTGACTTTC. It encodes CASSHEGGDTGANVLTF.

The table lists this clonotype with a count of one. The chain has TRBV19 and TRBJ1-1, with 7 nucleotides matching TRBD1. Germline V gives CDR1 LNHDA, CDR2 SQIVND (reference sequence). The CDR3 contains 15 residues. Trimming at V came to 4 bases and at J to 9 bases, leaving 14 bases not matched to a gene. CDR3 loop: CASSTQGMANVKAFF. CDR3 bases: TGTGCCAGTAGTACACAGGGGATGGCGAATGTGAAAGCTTTCTTT.